The T cell receptor beta chain described here comes from a study of shared clonotypes between healthy human individuals. On the study more broadly: Each donor had three CD4 naive, three CD4 memory, two CD8 naive and one CD8 memory plate.

The protocol was immunoSEQ multiplex PCR, while the TCRdb copy is restricted to in-frame clones and leaves out a portion. The sample has some 2.1 million clones; approximately 95% are singletons. This clone appeared once. Antigen: not known. Unmatched junction bases numbered 11, after V lost 3 bases and J lost 1 base. This CDR3 is built from 17 residues. Germline CDR1 reads MGHRA; CDR2 reads YSYEKL. Naive CD45RA+ and memory CD45RA-negative subsets were split from CD4+ cells. Study-level results: A generally larger estimated richness was seen in naive subsets than in memory subsets. A handful of donors held about 4.5% of naive CD4 clonotypes in common.

Sequenced input: naive CD4+ T cells sorted from blood. Specified subset: CD45RA+ positively selected. This receptor was identified in a man between 18 and 29 years old in good health. V and J are TRBV4-1 and TRBJ1-1, with 7 nucleotides matching TRBD1. Here the CDR3 reads CASSHNFRAGGNTEAFF. In DNA, the CDR3 is TGCGCCAGCAGCCACAATTTTCGGGCAGGGGGGAACACTGAAGCTTTCTTT.